The 21 T cell receptor beta chains given below trace back to one sample, sequenced in a study of shared clonotypes between healthy human individuals. Method: immunoSEQ multiplex PCR; TCRdb's copy keeps in-frame clones and lacks some. The sample shows about 980,000 clones, 70% to 85% of them seen only once. Sequencing was carried out using memory CD4+ T cells sorted from blood. Documented subset: CD45RA-negative fraction. These receptors all stem from a man between 18 and 29 years old in good health.

This clone came up once. At the DNA level, this CDR3 is encoded by other sequences in the same sample as well. The chain couples TRBV18 to TRBJ2-5; D uncertain. CDR3 size: 13 residues. Deletions cut 3 bases from V and 2 bases from J, with 7 bases between. CDR1 and CDR2 (germline): KGHSH, LQKENI. As DNA, the CDR3 is TGTGCCAGCTCACCCAGGCAACAAGAGACCCAGTACTTC. The encoded protein is CASSPRQQETQYF.

This clone showed up many times. This chain links TRBV10-1 with TRBJ2-7, with D unresolved. Germline CDR1 is WNHNN and CDR2 is SYGVQD (reference sequence). The CDR3 is 13 amino acids. V was shortened by 7 bases and J by 0 bases, with 10 bases between the two germline ends. In DNA form, the CDR3 reads TGCGCCAGCATACACTGTGACTCCTACGAGCAGTACTTC. It codes for CASIHCDSYEQYF.

This sequence joins TRBV9 and TRBJ2-1; 8 nucleotides align to TRBD2. V was pared by 2 bases and J by 9 bases, with 7 bases of the junction left unmatched. The length of the CDR3 is 14 residues. The germline V gene has CDR1 SGDLS and CDR2 YYNGEE. CDR3 DNA sequence: TGTGCCAGCAGCGTGACACCGGGAGGGGGTGAGCAGTTCTTC. This encodes CASSVTPGGGEQFF.

The rearrangement uses TRBV27 and TRBJ1-5; D is ambiguous. The CDR3 sequence is 15 residues long. Germline V gene lookup returns CDR1 MNHEY and CDR2 SMNVEV (reference sequence). V shed 8 bases and J shed 0 bases, with 14 bases lying between them. CDR3 sequence reads: CASRLGAVSNQPQHF. The DNA of the CDR3 is TGTGCCAGCCGGTTGGGCGCCGTTAGCAATCAGCCCCAGCATTTT.

For this clone: Other DNA sequences in the same sample also yield this CDR3. The CDR3 spells CASSLVGSGNTDTQYF. The DNA of the CDR3 is TGCGCCAGCAGCTTGGTGGGTAGCGGGAACACAGATACGCAGTATTTT. V and J are TRBV5-1 and TRBJ2-3, with 8 bases identical to TRBD2. The ends lost 0 bases at V and 2 bases at J; junction bases unmatched: 5. Germline V CDR1 and CDR2: SGHRS, YFSETQ. This CDR3 contains 16 residues.

In this sample, this clone turned up once. CDR3 in DNA: TGTGCCAGCAGTACCGTACAGGGGACCCCCTACGAGCAGTACTTC. Translation: CASSTVQGTPYEQYF. This rearrangement joins TRBV6-5 to TRBJ2-7; TRBD1 agrees at 7 bases. Germline values: CDR1 MNHEY, CDR2 SVGAGI. The CDR3 is 15 residues long. Germline trimming cut 5 bases from V and 2 bases from J; bases unmatched to any gene: 9.

This clone was seen only a few times. The chain couples TRBV28 to TRBJ1-1; TRBD1 is a possible D gene (6 bases). CDR1 and CDR2 from the germline V gene are MDHEN and SYDVKM. Trimming took 8 bases from V and 1 from J, leaving 14 bases between them. The length of the CDR3 is 14 residues. The CDR3 spells CASWLTRGNTEAFF. The DNA for the CDR3 is TGTGCCAGCTGGCTGACCAGGGGGAACACTGAAGCTTTCTTT.

This chain uses TRBV6-5 with TRBJ2-1; no definite D call. V lost 4 bases, J lost 11 bases, and 12 bases lay in between. CDR1 MNHEY and CDR2 SVGAGI come from the germline V gene. The length of the CDR3 is 12 residues. CDR3 sequence reads: CASSSQGHKQFF. As DNA, the CDR3 is TGTGCCAGCAGTTCCCAAGGCCACAAGCAGTTCTTC.

The chain employs TRBV19 and TRBJ2-1, with unresolved D. Germline V gene data show CDR1 as LNHDA and CDR2 as SQIVND (reference sequence). The CDR3 runs 13 residues. The V gene lost 3 bases and the J gene lost 3 bases, with 6 bases spanning the gap. CDR3 amino acids: CASSILIYNEQFF. CDR3 bases: TGTGCCAGTAGTATTCTGATCTACAATGAGCAGTTCTTC.

The chain links TRBV5-6 to TRBJ1-2; 9 bases line up with TRBD1. This CDR3 is built from 16 residues. The V gene's germline CDR1 is SGHDT and CDR2 YYEEEE. J gave up 3 bases and V 4 bases, and 10 bases lay outside the gene matches. CDR3 nucleotides: TGTGCCAGCAGCCTCCCGGCGACAGGGGGGCACTATGGCTACACCTTC. Translation: CASSLPATGGHYGYTF. Based on the CDR3 plus reference TRBV5-6 and TRBJ1-2, the full variable domain is DAGVTQSPTHLIKTRGQQVTLRCSPKSGHDTVSWYQQALGQGPQFIFQYYEEEERQRGNFPDRFSGHQFPNYSSELNVNALLLGDSALYLCASSLPATGGHYGYTFGSGTRLTVV.

The chain combines TRBV9 with TRBJ1-4; D is perhaps TRBD1 (6 bases). V dropped 1 base and J dropped 6 bases, with 13 bases sitting between them. The CDR3 consists of 15 residues. Germline loops: CDR1 SGDLS, CDR2 YYNGEE. The CDR3 is CASSVSPRQDEKLFF. The CDR3 coding sequence is TGTGCCAGCAGCGTATCCCCGAGACAGGATGAAAAACTGTTTTTT. Full variable domain (outside the CDR3, taken from reference TRBV9 and TRBJ1-4): DSGVTQTPKHLITATGQRVTLRCSPRSGDLSVYWYQQSLDQGLQFLIQYYNGEERAKGNILERFSAQQFPDLHSELNLSSLELGDSALYFCASSVSPRQDEKLFFGSGTQLSVL.

The V call is TRBV6-1, the J call TRBJ1-2, with D uncertain. The CDR3 runs 12 residues. V shed 5 bases and J shed 1 base, with 5 bases lying between them. Germline CDR1 is MNHNS and CDR2 is SASEGT. This chain's CDR3 is CASSSRNYGYTF. The CDR3 nucleotides are TGTGCCAGCAGTTCCCGTAACTATGGCTACACCTTC.

V gene TRBV28 combines with J gene TRBJ1-4; D is undetermined. V was clipped by 2 bases and J by 0 bases, with 10 bases between them. Germline V lookup: CDR1 MDHEN, CDR2 SYDVKM. This CDR3 spans 16 amino acids. In nucleotides, the CDR3 is TGTGCCAGCAGTTTAGGAGGCACCCCAACTAATGAAAAACTGTTTTTT. Its protein product is CASSLGGTPTNEKLFF.

This sequence joins TRBV29-1 and TRBJ2-1; no clear D gene. In germline, CDR1 is SQVTM, CDR2 ANQGSEA. V lost 6 bases and J lost 4, with 13 bases in between. CDR3 length: 13 amino acids. The CDR3 is CSVRTYQYNEQFF. In DNA form, the CDR3 reads TGCAGCGTACGGACGTACCAATACAATGAGCAGTTCTTC.

A word on this clone: It is likely a read error: a sequence one base away is far more abundant. The rearrangement uses TRBV28 and TRBJ2-2; unclear D gene. V lost 4 bases and J lost 0, with 3 bases in between. The CDR3 has 13 amino acids. Per germline, CDR1 MDHEN and CDR2 SYDVKM. The CDR3 DNA sequence: TGTGCCAGCAGTTCTACGAACACCGGGGAGCTGTTTTTT. Its protein is CASSSTNTGELFF.

Worth noting for this clone: The junction and the germline gene differ at one end; a read error may be behind it. This rearrangement joins TRBV5-1 to TRBJ1-6; tentatively, D is TRBD1 (5 bases). The CDR3 length is 15 residues. The V gene's germline CDR1 is SGHRS and CDR2 YFSETQ. The CDR3 spells CASSLGPGDNSPLHF. CDR3 DNA: TGCGCCAGCAGTTTGGGACCCGGCGATAATTCACCCCTCCACTTT.

There are a few counts of this clone. The chain employs TRBV29-1 and TRBJ2-5; no firm D call. Germline V gene sequence: CDR1 SQVTM, CDR2 ANQGSEA. The V and J ends lost 6 bases and 0 bases respectively, with 5 bases between them. This CDR3 has 11 residues. Here the CDR3 reads CSVRYQETQYF. Written as DNA, the CDR3 is TGCAGCGTCAGGTACCAAGAGACCCAGTACTTC. Complete variable domain (other parts from reference TRBV29-1 and TRBJ2-5): SAVISQKPSRDICQRGTSLTIQCQVDSQVTMMFWYRQQPGQSLTLIATANQGSEATYESGFVIDKFPISRPNLTFSTLTVSNMSPEDSSIYLCSVRYQETQYFGPGTRLLVL.

This rearrangement joins TRBV2 to TRBJ2-7; TRBD1 aligns across 8 bases. J lost 4 bases, V lost 3 bases, and 5 bases had no gene match. The CDR3 extends over 14 amino acids. The germline CDR1 and CDR2 sequences are SNHLY and FYNNEI. The CDR3 here is CASSDAGGAYEQYF. Here the CDR3 DNA reads TGTGCCAGCAGTGATGCAGGGGGCGCATACGAGCAGTACTTC.

This clone was detected only a few times. The rearrangement joins TRBV7-2 to TRBJ2-1; 7 bases are a match to TRBD1. The V and J ends lost 5 bases and 5 bases, in that order; junction bases with no gene match: 9. The germline gives CDR1 SGHTA, CDR2 FQGNSA. This CDR3 comprises 15 residues. The CDR3 loop reads CASSPQTGKNNEQFF. DNA for the CDR3: TGTGCCAGCAGCCCTCAGACAGGGAAAAACAATGAGCAGTTCTTC.

On this clone itself: The same CDR3 also results from other DNA sequences found in this sample. In DNA form, the CDR3 reads TGTGCCAGCAGCGGTGACAGCTCCTATAATTCACCCCTCCACTTT. Amino acid sequence: CASSGDSSYNSPLHF. This chain links TRBV9 with TRBJ1-6, with a possible D match to TRBD1 (5 bases). This CDR3 region has 15 residues. Germline lookup yields CDR1 SGDLS and CDR2 YYNGEE. V lost 3 bases to trimming and J lost 0 bases, with 7 bases between them.

This chain joins TRBV7-2 and TRBJ1-1, with TRBD1 identical over 8 bases. From germline, CDR1 is SGHTA and CDR2 FQGNSA. The CDR3 is 16 residues long. J was trimmed by 4 bases and V by 5 bases; bases with no gene match: 12. The CDR3 DNA reads TGTGCCAGCAGCGCCCGGGTAATTACAGGGGGCACTGAAGCTTTCTTT. Its translation is CASSARVITGGTEAFF.